The sequence of this T cell receptor (beta chain) was determined in a study of shared clonotypes between healthy human individuals. Findings of the study overall: For sorted subsets, rarefaction showed incomplete sequencing despite large depth.

This clone was found once. Its antigen is still unknown. Germline loops: CDR1 SNHLY, CDR2 FYNNEI. V was shortened by 7 bases and J by 12 bases, with 18 bases between the two germline ends. This CDR3 is built from 12 residues. TCRdb's copy holds only in-frame clones and misses some; the assay was immunoSEQ multiplex PCR. The sample includes about 590,000 clones, around 95% of them seen just once. CD45RO-negative, CCR7-selected cells formed the naive CD8 fraction, which excluded terminally differentiated effector memory CD45RA+ cells. The receptor was isolated from a woman aged 25 to 39 in good health. The sample consisted of naive CD8+ T cells sorted from blood. The chain links TRBV2 to TRBJ1-1; D is possibly TRBD1 (5 bases). The CDR3 here is CASTGPRSDSFF. The CDR3 DNA is TGTGCCAGCACAGGGCCCCGGTCAGATTCTTTCTTT.